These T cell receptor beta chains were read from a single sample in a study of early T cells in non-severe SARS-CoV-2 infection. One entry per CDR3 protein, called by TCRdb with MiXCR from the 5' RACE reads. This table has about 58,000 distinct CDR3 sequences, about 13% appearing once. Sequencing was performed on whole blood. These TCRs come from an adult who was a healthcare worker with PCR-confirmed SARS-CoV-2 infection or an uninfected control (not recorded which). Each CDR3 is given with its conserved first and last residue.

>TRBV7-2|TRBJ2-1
CASSLDGGNEQFF
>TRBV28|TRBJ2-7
CASSLGTGGQSYEQYF
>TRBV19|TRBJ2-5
CASTETSVSPETQYF
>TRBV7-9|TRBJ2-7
CASSLYGGPNSYEQYF
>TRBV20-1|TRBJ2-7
CSAREGLYEQYF
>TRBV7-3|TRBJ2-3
CASSLQGQGVPDTQYF
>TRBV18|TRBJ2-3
CASSWTGGSDTQYF
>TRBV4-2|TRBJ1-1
CASSHKGGPMNTEAFF
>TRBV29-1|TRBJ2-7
CSVETGDRGPEQYF
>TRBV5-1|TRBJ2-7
CASSPGTSGRFTYEQYF
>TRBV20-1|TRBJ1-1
CSASRGGTEAFF
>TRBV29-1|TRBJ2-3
CSVAGDSTDTQYF
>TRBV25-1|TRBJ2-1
CATLGQRTYNEQFF
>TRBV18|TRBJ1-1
CASSPGRTNTEAFF
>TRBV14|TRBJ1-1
CASSQDPGVNTEAFF
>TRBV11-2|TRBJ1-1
CASSPTRQLMNTEAFF
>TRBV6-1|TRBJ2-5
CASSEAWGQETQYF
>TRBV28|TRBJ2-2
CASSWGGQANTGELFF